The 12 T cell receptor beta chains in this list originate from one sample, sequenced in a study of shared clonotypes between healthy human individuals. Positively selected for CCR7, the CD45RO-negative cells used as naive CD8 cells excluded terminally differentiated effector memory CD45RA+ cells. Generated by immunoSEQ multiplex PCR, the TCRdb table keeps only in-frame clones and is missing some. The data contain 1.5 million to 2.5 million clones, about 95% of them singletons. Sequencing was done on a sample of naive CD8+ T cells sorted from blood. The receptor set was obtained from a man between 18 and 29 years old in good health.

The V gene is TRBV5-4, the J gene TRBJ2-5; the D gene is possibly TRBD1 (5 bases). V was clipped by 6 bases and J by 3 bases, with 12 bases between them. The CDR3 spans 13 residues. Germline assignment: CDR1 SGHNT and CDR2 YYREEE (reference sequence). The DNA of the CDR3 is TGTGCCAGCACGTATTGGGGCAAAGAGACCCAGTACTTC. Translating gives CASTYWGKETQYF. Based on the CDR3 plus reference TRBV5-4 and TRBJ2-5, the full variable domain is ETGVTQSPTHLIKTRGQQVTLRCSSQSGHNTVSWYQQALGQGPQFIFQYYREEENGRGNFPPRFSGLQFPNYSSELNVNALELDDSALYLCASTYWGKETQYFGPGTRLLVL.

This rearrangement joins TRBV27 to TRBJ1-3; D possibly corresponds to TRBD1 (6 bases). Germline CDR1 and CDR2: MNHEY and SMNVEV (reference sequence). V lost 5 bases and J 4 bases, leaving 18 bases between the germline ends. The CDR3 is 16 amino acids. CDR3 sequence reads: CASSPSTGEAGNTIYF. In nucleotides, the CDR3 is TGTGCCAGCAGTCCCTCGACAGGAGAGGCCGGAAACACCATATATTTT.

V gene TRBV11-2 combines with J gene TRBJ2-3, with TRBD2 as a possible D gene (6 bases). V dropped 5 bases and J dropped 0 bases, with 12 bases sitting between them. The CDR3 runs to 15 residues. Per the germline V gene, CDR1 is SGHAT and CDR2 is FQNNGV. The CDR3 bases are TGTGCCAGCAGCCAACTAGCTAAGAGCACAGATACGCAGTATTTT. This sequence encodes CASSQLAKSTDTQYF. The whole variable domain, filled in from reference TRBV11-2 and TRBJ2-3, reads EAGVAQSPRYKIIEKRQSVAFWCNPISGHATLYWYQQILGQGPKLLIQFQNNGVVDDSQLPKDRFSAERLKGVDSTLKIQPAKLEDSAVYLCASSQLAKSTDTQYFGPGTRLTVL.

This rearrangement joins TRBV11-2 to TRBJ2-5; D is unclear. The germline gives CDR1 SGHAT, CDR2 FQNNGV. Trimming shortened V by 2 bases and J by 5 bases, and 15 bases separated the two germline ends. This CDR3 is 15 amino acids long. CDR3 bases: TGTGCCAGCAGCTTACGGCGGCAGTTAGTGGAGACCCAGTACTTC. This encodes CASSLRRQLVETQYF.

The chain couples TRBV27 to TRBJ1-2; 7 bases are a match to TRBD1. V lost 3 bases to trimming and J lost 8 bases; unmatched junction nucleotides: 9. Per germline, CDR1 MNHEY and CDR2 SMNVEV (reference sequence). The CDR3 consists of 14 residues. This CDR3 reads CASSFSTGVGGYTF. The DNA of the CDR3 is TGTGCCAGCAGTTTTTCAACAGGGGTAGGCGGCTACACCTTC.

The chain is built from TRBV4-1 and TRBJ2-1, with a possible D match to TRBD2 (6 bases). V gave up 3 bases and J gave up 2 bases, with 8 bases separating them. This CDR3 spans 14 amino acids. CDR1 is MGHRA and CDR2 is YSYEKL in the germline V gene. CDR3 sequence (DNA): TGCGCCAGCAGCCAGCCGGGAGCCTACAATGAGCAGTTCTTC. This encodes CASSQPGAYNEQFF.

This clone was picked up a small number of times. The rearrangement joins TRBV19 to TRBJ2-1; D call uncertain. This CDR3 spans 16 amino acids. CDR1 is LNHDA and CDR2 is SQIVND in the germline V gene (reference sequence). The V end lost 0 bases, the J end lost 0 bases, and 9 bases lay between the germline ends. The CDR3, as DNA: TGTGCCAGTAGTATAGAGGCCGCCTACTCCTACAATGAGCAGTTCTTC. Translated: CASSIEAAYSYNEQFF.

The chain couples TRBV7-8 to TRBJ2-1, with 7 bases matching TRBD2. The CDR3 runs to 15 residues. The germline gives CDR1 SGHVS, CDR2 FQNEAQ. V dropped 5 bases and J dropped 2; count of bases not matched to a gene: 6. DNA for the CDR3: TGTGCCAGCAGCCAAGGGACTACCCCCTACAATGAGCAGTTCTTC. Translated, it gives CASSQGTTPYNEQFF.

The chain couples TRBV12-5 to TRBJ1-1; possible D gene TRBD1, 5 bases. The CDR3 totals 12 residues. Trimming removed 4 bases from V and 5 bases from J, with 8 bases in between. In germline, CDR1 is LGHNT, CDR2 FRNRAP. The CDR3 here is CASGSRVTEAFF. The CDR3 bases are TGTGCTAGTGGTTCCAGGGTAACTGAAGCTTTCTTT. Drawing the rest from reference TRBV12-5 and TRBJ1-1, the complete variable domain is DARVTQTPRHKVTEMGQEVTMRCQPILGHNTVFWYRQTMMQGLELLAYFRNRAPLDDSGMPKDRFSAEMPDATLATLKIQPSEPRDSAVYFCASGSRVTEAFFGQGTRLTVV.

The CDR3 DNA reads as TGTGCCAGCAGCCGGGGGACAGGCTACGAGCAGTACTTC. Translation: CASSRGTGYEQYF. The J gene is TRBJ2-7, the V gene TRBV5-5; 8 bases fit TRBD1. Germline trimming cut 4 bases from V and 3 bases from J; bases unmatched to any gene: 3. Germline loops: CDR1 SGHKS, CDR2 YYEKEE (reference sequence). This CDR3 comprises 13 residues.

CDR3 protein: CASSRIAGGLEQYF. The CDR3 DNA follows: TGTGCCAGCAGCAGGATAGCGGGGGGTCTCGAGCAGTACTTC. The V gene is TRBV5-8, the J gene TRBJ2-7; 10 bases are a match to TRBD2. Germline CDR1 SGHTS, CDR2 YDEGEE. V shed 4 bases and J 6 bases; nucleotides not matched to a gene: 7. The CDR3 runs 14 residues. Supplemented by reference TRBV5-8 and TRBJ2-7, the full variable domain reads EAGVTQSPTHLIKTRGQQATLRCSPISGHTSVYWYQQALGLGLQFLLWYDEGEERNRGNFPPRFSGRQFPNYSSELNVNALELEDSALYLCASSRIAGGLEQYFGPGTRLTVT.

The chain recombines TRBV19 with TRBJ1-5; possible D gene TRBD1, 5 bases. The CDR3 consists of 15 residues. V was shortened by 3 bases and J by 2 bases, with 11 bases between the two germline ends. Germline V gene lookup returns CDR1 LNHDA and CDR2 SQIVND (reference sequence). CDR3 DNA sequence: TGTGCCAGTAGTATGGGGGTATATGGCAATCAGCCCCAGCATTTT. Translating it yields CASSMGVYGNQPQHF. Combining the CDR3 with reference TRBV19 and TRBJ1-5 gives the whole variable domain DGGITQSPKYLFRKEGQNVTLSCEQNLNHDAMYWYRQDPGQGLRLIYYSQIVNDFQKGDIAEGYSVSREKKESFPLTVTSAQKNPTAFYLCASSMGVYGNQPQHFGDGTRLSIL.